The TCR beta chain described here comes from a study of T cells in Graves' hyperthyroidism and ophthalmopathy. Study conclusions and caveats: The model identified upcoming ophthalmopathy a median roughly 6 months ahead of onset.

From RNA transcripts, TCR beta CDR3 regions were amplified. The TCR CDR3 was amplified in a first-round RT-PCR using the HTBI primer set. TCRdb called the multiplex PCR reads again in MiXCR, with one record for every CDR3 protein. Of a few hundred thousand distinct CDR3 sequences in the sample, approximately 14% were seen once. For this clonotype: No antigen is known for it.

The germline V and J ends were trimmed by 4 bases and 2 bases, with 17 bases remaining between them. CDR1 and CDR2 from the germline V gene are MNHEY and SVGEGT. This CDR3 is 16 amino acids long. No progression to ophthalmopathy during 18 months of follow-up defined stable disease. Lactation, pregnancy, other autoimmune disease or uncontrolled infection led to exclusion of patients. Out of over 7.5 ml of fresh peripheral blood came the PBMCs. The TCR was taken from a woman in her twenties or thirties with Graves' hyperthyroidism. Specimen: blood. The chain combines TRBV6-2 or TRBV6-3 with TRBJ1-1; maybe TRBD1 (5 bases). Written as DNA, the CDR3 is TGTGCCAGCAGTTCATCTGCCGAGGGGATTAACACTGAAGCTTTCTTT. Amino acid sequence: CASSSSAEGINTEAFF.